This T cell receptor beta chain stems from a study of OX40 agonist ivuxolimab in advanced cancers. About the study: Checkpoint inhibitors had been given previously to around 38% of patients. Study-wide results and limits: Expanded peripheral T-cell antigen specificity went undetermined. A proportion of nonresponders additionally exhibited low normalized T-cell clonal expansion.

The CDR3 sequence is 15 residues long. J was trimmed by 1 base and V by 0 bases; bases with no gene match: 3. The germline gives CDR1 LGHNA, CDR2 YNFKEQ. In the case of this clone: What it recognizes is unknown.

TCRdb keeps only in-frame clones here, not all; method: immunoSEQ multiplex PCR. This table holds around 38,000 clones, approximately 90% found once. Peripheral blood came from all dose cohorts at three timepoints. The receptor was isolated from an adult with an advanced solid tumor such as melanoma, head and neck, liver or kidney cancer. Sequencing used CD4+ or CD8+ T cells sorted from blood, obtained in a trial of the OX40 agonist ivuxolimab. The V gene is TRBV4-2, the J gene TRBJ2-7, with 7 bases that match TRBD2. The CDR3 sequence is CASSQEAGPSYEQYF. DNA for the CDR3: TGTGCCAGCAGCCAAGAAGCGGGGCCATCCTACGAGCAGTACTTC.